Each of the 9 T cell receptor beta chains below was sequenced from the same sample in a study of blood T cell repertoires in COVID-19. Here immunoSEQ multiplex PCR was the method, and the copy in TCRdb shows in-frame clones only, minus some. The sample shows around 200,000 clones, around 86% of them seen only once. Source material: peripheral blood. These receptors all come from a woman between 40 and 55 years old with acute or convalescent COVID-19.

This clone has only a few counts. V and J are TRBV11-2 and TRBJ2-7, with no clear D. CDR1 is SGHAT and CDR2 is FQNNGV in the germline V gene. CDR3 length: 15 amino acids. Trimming pared 2 bases from V and 4 bases from J, leaving 15 bases between. The CDR3: CASSLSTTSFYEQYF. In DNA form, the CDR3 reads TGTGCCAGCAGCTTATCGACGACTTCATTTTACGAGCAGTACTTC.

This chain uses TRBV5-1 with TRBJ1-5; D not certain. In germline, CDR1 is SGHRS, CDR2 YFSETQ. The CDR3 covers 18 residues. V dropped 2 bases and J dropped 3 bases, with 21 bases sitting between them. CDR3 coding DNA: TGCGCCAGCAGCTTCCAGTTGGGTAGGGCGAGGGACAATCAGCCCCAGCATTTT. This translates into CASSFQLGRARDNQPQHF.

The chain links TRBV27 to TRBJ2-1; maybe TRBD2 (5 bases). Trimming stripped 6 bases from V and 4 bases from J, with 10 bases between. The germline CDR1 and CDR2 sequences are MNHEY and SMNVEV (reference sequence). The CDR3 totals 13 residues. The CDR3 nucleotides read TGTGCCAGCAGACTAGAATCGTACAATGAGCAGTTCTTC. Protein sequence: CASRLESYNEQFF.

This sequence joins TRBV7-2 and TRBJ2-3; 10 nucleotides match TRBD2. Unmatched junction bases numbered 19, after V lost 5 bases and J lost 8 bases. Germline V gene data show CDR1 as SGHTA and CDR2 as FQGNSA. The CDR3 length is 18 residues. CDR3 in amino acids: CASSHGASGGPLRVTQYF. The CDR3 DNA is TGTGCCAGCAGCCACGGGGCTAGCGGGGGACCACTTCGCGTTACGCAGTATTTT.

V usage is TRBV10-1 and J usage is TRBJ2-7; TRBD1 matches at 9 bases. CDR3 size: 14 residues. From germline, CDR1 is WNHNN and CDR2 SYGVQD (reference sequence). Trimming at V came to 4 bases and at J to 2 bases, leaving 3 bases not matched to a gene. The CDR3 sequence is CASSAGTGTYEQYF. The CDR3 nucleotides read TGCGCCAGCAGTGCGGGGACAGGGACCTACGAGCAGTACTTC.

V gene TRBV10-1 combines with J gene TRBJ2-2; D is perhaps TRBD1 (7 bases). CDR3 length equals 15 residues. Germline V gene data show CDR1 as WNHNN and CDR2 as SYGVQD (reference sequence). Between the trimmed V and J ends, which lost 4 bases and 7 bases, there was a span of 16 bases. The CDR3 here is CASSGSGGPFGELFF. The CDR3 bases are TGCGCCAGCAGTGGTTCAGGGGGGCCGTTCGGGGAGCTGTTTTTT.

This chain uses TRBV18 with TRBJ1-4; 8 nucleotides agree with TRBD1. CDR3 length: 15 residues. V gave up 6 bases and J gave up 4 bases; unmatched junction bases: 7. Germline V lookup: CDR1 KGHSH, CDR2 LQKENI. CDR3 region: CASSTGTGVNEKLFF. DNA for the CDR3: TGTGCCAGCTCGACCGGGACAGGAGTTAATGAAAAACTGTTTTTT.

This chain uses TRBV3-1 (or the pseudogene TRBV3-2) with TRBJ1-1, with 7 bases aligning to TRBD1. The CDR3 consists of 12 residues. The germline gives CDR1 LGHDT, CDR2 YNNKEL (reference sequence). Unmatched junction bases numbered 8, after V lost 4 bases and J lost 12 bases. CDR3 protein: CASSLTGTATFF. The CDR3 nucleotides read TGTGCCAGCAGCCTAACCGGGACAGCCACTTTCTTT.

The chain has TRBV7-9 and TRBJ2-1; perhaps TRBD2 as D (5 bases). In germline, CDR1 is SEHNR, CDR2 FQNEAQ (reference sequence). This CDR3 has 14 amino acids. V was cut by 0 bases and J by 6 bases, with 9 bases left in between. The CDR3: CASSLAARGNEQFF. As DNA, the CDR3 is TGTGCCAGCAGCTTAGCAGCCCGGGGCAATGAGCAGTTCTTC.